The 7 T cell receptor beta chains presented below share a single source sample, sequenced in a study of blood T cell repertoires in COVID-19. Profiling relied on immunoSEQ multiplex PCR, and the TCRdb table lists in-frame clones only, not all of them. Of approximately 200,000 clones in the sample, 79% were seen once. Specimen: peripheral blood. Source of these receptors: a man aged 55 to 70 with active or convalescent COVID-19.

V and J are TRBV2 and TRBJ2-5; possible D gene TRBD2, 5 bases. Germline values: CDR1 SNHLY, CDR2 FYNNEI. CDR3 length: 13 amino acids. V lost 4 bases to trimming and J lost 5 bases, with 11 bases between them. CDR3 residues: CASSVTGEETQYF. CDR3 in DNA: TGTGCCAGCAGTGTAACCGGGGAGGAGACCCAGTACTTC.

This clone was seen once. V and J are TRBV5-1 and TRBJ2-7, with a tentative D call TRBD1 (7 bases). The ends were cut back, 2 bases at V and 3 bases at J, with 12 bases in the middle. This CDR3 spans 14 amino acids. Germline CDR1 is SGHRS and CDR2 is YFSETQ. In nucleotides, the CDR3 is TGCGCCAGCAGCTTTGGCAGGGGGGACTACGAGCAGTACTTC. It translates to CASSFGRGDYEQYF.

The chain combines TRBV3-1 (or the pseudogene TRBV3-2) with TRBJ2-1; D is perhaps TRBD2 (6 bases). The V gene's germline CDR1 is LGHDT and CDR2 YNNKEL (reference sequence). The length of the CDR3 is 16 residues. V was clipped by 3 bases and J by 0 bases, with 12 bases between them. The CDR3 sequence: CASSHYPGDSYNEQFF. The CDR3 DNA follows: TGTGCCAGCAGCCATTACCCGGGGGACTCCTACAATGAGCAGTTCTTC.

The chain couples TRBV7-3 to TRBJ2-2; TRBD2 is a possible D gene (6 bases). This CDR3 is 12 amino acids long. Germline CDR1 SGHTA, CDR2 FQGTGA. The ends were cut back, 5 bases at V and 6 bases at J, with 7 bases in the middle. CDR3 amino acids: CASSAGPGELFF. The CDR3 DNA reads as TGTGCCAGCAGCGCGGGACCCGGGGAGCTGTTTTTT.

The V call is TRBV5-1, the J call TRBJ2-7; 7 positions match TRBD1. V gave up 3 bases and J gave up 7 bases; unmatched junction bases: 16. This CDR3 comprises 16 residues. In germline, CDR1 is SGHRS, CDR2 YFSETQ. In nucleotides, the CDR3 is TGCGCCAGCAGCTGGAGATCTCAACAGGGGACCCTAGAGCAGTACTTC. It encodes CASSWRSQQGTLEQYF.

CDR3 sequence: CASSLRLGEETQYF. CDR3 in DNA: TGTGCCAGCAGCCTAAGACTAGGGGAAGAGACCCAGTACTTC. The rearrangement links TRBV4-2 to TRBJ2-5; D perhaps matches TRBD2 (6 bases). The V end lost 4 bases, the J end lost 3 bases, and 12 bases lay between the germline ends. The CDR3 runs to 14 residues. Germline V gives CDR1 LGHNA, CDR2 YNFKEQ.

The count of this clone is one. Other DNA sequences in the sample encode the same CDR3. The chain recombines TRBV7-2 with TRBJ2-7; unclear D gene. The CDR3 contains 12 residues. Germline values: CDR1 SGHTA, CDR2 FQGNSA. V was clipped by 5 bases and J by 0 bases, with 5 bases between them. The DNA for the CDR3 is TGTGCCAGCAGCCTTAGCTCCTACGAGCAGTACTTC. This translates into CASSLSSYEQYF.